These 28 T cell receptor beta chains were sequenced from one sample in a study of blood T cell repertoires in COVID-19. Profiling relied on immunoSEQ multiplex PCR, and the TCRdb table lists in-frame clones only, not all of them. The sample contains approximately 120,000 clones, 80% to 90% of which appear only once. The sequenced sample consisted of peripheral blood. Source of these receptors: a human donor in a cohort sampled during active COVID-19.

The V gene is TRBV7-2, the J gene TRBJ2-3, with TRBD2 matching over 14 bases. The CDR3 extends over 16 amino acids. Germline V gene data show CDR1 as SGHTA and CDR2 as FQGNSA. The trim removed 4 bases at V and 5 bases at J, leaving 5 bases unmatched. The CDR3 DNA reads TGTGCCAGCAGCTCTGGGACTAGCGGGAGAAAAGATACGCAGTATTTT. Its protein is CASSSGTSGRKDTQYF.

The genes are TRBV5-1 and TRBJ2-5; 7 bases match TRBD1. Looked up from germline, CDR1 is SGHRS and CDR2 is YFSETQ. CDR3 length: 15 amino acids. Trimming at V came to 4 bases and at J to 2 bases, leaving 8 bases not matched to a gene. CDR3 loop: CASSPTGAKQETQYF. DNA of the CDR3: TGCGCCAGCAGCCCTACAGGGGCGAAACAAGAGACCCAGTACTTC.

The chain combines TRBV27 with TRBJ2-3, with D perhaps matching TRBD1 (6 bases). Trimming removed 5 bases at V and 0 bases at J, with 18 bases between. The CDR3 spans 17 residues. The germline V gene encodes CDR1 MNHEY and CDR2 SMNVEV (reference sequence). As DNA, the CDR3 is TGTGCCAGCAGTGGCCCCCGGGACACTATTAGCACAGATACGCAGTATTTT. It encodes CASSGPRDTISTDTQYF.

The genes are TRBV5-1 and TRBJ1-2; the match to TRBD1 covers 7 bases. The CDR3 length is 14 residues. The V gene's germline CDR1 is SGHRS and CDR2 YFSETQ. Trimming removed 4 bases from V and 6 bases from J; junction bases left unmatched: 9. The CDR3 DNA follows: TGCGCCAGCAGCCCCCTCGACAGGGAGAATGGCTACACCTTC. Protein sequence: CASSPLDRENGYTF.

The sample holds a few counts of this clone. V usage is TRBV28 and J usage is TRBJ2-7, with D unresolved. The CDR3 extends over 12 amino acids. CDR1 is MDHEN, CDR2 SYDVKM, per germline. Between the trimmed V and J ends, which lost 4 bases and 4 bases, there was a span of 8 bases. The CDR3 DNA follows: TGTGCCAGCAGTTCCCTCCTTTACGAGCAGTACTTC. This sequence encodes CASSSLLYEQYF.

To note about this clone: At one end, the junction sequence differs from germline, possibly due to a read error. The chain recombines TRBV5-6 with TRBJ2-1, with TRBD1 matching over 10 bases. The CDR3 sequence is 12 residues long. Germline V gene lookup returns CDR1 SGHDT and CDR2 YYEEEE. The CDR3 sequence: CASSLATGGPVF. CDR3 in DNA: TGTGCCAGCAGCCTGGCGACAGGGGGCCCGGTCTTC.

CDR3 region: CASSQGRTSGVYNEQFF. The CDR3 DNA is TGCGCCAGCAGCCAGGGGAGGACTAGCGGGGTTTACAATGAGCAGTTCTTC. V is TRBV4-3 and J is TRBJ2-1; 12 bases fit TRBD2. Trimming at V came to 3 bases and at J to 4 bases, leaving 7 bases not matched to a gene. Germline loops: CDR1 LGHNA, CDR2 YSLEER. The CDR3 covers 17 residues.

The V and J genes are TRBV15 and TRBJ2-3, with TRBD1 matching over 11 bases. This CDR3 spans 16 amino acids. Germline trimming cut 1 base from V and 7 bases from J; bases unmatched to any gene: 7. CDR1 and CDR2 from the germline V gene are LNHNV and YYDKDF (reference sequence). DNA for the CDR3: TGTGCCACCAGCAGAGGGGACGGGACAGGGGGAAATACGCAGTATTTT. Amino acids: CATSRGDGTGGNTQYF.

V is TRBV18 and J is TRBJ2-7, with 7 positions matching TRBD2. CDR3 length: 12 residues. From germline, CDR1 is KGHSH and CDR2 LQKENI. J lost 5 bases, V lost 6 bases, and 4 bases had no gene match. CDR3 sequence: CASSPAGDEQYF. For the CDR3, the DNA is TGTGCCAGCTCCCCGGCGGGAGACGAGCAGTACTTC. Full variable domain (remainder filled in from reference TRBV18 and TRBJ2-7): NAGVMQNPRHLVRRRGQEARLRCSPMKGHSHVYWYRQLPEEGLKFMVYLQKENIIDESGMPKERFSAEFPKEGPSILRIQQVVRGDSAAYFCASSPAGDEQYFGPGTRLTVT.

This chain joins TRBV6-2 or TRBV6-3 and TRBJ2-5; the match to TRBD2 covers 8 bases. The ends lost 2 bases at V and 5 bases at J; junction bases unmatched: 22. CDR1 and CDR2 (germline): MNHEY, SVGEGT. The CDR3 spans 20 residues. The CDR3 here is CASSYPPFKAGAARRETQYF. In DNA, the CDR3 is TGTGCCAGCAGTTACCCCCCATTTAAAGCGGGGGCCGCGCGACGGGAGACCCAGTACTTC.

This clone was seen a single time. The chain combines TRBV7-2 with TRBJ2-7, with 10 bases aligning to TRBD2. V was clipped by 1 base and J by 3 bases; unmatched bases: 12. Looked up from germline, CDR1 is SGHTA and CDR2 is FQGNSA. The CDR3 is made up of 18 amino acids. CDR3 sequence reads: CASSLGASGGGGLYEQYF. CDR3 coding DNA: TGTGCCAGCAGCTTAGGGGCTAGCGGGGGAGGGGGGCTCTACGAGCAGTACTTC.

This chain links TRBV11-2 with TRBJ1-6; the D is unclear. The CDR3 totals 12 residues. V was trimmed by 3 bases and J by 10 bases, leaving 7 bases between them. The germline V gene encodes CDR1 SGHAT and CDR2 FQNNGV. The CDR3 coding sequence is TGTGCCAGCAGCTTTGCGGGGTCACCCCTCCACTTT. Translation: CASSFAGSPLHF.

For the CDR3, the DNA is TGTGCCAGCAGCTCCCAGGGTAGGGGCTATAATTCACCCCTCCACTTT. Protein product: CASSSQGRGYNSPLHF. The chain combines TRBV5-4 with TRBJ1-6; a possible D gene is TRBD1 (5 bases). CDR1 SGHNT and CDR2 YYREEE come from the germline V gene (reference sequence). Trimming removed 3 bases from V and 3 bases from J, with 13 bases in between. This CDR3 is 16 amino acids long. Full variable domain (remainder filled in from reference TRBV5-4 and TRBJ1-6): ETGVTQSPTHLIKTRGQQVTLRCSSQSGHNTVSWYQQALGQGPQFIFQYYREEENGRGNFPPRFSGLQFPNYSSELNVNALELDDSALYLCASSSQGRGYNSPLHFGNGTRLTVT.

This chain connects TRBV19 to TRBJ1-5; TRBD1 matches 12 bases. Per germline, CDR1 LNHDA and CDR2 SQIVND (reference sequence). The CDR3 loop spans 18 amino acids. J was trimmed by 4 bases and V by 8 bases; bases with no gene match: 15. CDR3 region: CASSGTGGAKVRNQPQHF. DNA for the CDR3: TGTGCCAGTTCCGGGACAGGGGGCGCAAAGGTTCGAAATCAGCCCCAGCATTTT.

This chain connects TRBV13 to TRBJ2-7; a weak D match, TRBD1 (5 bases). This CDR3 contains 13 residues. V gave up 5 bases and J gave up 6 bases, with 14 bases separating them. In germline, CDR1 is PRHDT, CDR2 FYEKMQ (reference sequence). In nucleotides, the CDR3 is TGTGCCAGCAGCCCGGAACCCCAGGGCGAGCAGTACTTC. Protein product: CASSPEPQGEQYF.

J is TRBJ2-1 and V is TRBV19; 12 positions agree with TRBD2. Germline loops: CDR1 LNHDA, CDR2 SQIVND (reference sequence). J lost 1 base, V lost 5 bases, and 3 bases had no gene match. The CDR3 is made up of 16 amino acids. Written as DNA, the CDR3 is TGTGCCAGTAGTCGGACTAGCGGGGTTTCCTACAATGAGCAGTTCTTC. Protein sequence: CASSRTSGVSYNEQFF.

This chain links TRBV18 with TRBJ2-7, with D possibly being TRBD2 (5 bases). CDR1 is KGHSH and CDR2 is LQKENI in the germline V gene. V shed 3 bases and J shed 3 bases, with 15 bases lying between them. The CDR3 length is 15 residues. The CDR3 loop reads CASSPGRSSHYEQYF. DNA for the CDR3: TGTGCCAGCTCACCGGGGAGATCTTCCCACTACGAGCAGTACTTC.

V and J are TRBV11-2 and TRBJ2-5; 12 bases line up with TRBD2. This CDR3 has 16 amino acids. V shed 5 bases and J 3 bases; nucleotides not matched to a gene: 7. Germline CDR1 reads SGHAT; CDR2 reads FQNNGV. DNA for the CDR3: TGTGCCAGCAGCCCGAGACTAGCGGGAGTTAAAGAGACCCAGTACTTC. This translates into CASSPRLAGVKETQYF. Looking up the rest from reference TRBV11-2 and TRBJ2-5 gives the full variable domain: EAGVAQSPRYKIIEKRQSVAFWCNPISGHATLYWYQQILGQGPKLLIQFQNNGVVDDSQLPKDRFSAERLKGVDSTLKIQPAKLEDSAVYLCASSPRLAGVKETQYFGPGTRLLVL.

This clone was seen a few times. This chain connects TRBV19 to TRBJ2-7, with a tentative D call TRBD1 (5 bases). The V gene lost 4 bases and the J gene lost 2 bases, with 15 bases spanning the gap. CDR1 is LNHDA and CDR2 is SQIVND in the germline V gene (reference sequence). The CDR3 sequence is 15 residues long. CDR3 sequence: CASSRISDSTYEQYF. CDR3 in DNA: TGTGCCAGTAGTAGGATTTCTGACAGCACCTACGAGCAGTACTTC.

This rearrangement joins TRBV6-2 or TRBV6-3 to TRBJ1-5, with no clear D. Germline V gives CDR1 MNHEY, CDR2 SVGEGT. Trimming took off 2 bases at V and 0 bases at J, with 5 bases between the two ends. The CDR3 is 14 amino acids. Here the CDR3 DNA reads TGTGCCAGCAGTTACCTGGCTAGCAATCAGCCCCAGCATTTT. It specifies CASSYLASNQPQHF.

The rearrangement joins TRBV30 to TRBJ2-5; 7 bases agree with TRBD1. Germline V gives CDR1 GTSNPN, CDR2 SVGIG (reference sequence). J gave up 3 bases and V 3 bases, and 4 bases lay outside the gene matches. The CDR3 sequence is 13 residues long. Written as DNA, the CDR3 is TGTGCCTGGAGGGGGACAGCCAAAGAGACCCAGTACTTC. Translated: CAWRGTAKETQYF.

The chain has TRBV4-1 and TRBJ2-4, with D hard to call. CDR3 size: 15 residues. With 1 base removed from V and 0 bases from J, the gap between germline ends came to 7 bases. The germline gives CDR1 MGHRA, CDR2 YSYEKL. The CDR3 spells CASSQGSIAKNIQYF. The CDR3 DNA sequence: TGCGCCAGCAGCCAAGGGTCTATAGCCAAAAACATTCAGTACTTC.

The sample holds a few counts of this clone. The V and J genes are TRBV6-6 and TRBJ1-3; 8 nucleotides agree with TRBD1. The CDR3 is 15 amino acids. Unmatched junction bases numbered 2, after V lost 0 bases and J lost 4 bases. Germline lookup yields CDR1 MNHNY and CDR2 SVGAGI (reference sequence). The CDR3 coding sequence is TGTGCCAGCAGTTACTCGACAGGGGTGGGAAACACCATATATTTT. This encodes CASSYSTGVGNTIYF.

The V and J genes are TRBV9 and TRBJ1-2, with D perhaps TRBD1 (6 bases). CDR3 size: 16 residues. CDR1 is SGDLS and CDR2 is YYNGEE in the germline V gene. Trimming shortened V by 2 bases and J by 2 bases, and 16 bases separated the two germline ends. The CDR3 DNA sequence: TGTGCCAGCAGCGTCGGGCACAGGGATGTCAACTATGGCTACACCTTC. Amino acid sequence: CASSVGHRDVNYGYTF.

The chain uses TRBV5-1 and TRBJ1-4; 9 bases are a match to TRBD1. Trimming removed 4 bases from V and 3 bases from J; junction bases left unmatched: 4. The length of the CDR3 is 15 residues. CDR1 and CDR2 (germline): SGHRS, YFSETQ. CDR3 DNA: TGCGCCAGCAGCCGTCGACAGGGGGCTAATGAAAAACTGTTTTTT. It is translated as CASSRRQGANEKLFF.

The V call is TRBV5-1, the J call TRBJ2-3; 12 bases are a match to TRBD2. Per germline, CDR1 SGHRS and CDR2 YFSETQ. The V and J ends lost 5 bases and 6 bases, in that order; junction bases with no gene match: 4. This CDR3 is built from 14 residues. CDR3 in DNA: TGCGCCAGCAGGACTAGCGGGAGTAGGGATACGCAGTATTTT. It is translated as CASRTSGSRDTQYF.

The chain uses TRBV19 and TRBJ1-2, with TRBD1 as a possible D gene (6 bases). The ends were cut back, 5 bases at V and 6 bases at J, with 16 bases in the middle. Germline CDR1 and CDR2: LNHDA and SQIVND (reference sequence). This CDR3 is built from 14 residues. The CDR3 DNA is TGTGCCAGTAGTCCACGGCGGGGGCGAGATGGCTACACCTTC. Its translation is CASSPRRGRDGYTF.

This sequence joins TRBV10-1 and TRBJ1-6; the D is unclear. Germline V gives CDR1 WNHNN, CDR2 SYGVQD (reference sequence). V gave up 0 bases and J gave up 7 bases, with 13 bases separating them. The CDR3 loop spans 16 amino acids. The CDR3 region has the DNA TGCGCCAGCAGTGAGTCTCGGGTTAGTCCCAATTCACCCCTCCACTTT. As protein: CASSESRVSPNSPLHF.